This T cell receptor beta chain was sequenced in a study of OX40 agonist ivuxolimab in advanced cancers. About the study: Hepatocellular carcinoma, melanoma, renal cell or head and neck cancer was diagnosed in the dose-escalation patients.

Sequencing used immunoSEQ multiplex PCR; TCRdb keeps in-frame clones, though not all of them. The table lists 60,000 to 75,000 clones, almost 95% of them singletons. The V end lost 1 base, the J end lost 0 bases, and 4 bases lay between the germline ends. The CDR3 consists of 14 residues. Germline loops: CDR1 SGHVS, CDR2 FQNEAQ. This chain links TRBV7-8 with TRBJ1-3; no firm D call. The input for sequencing was CD4+ or CD8+ T cells sorted from blood, taken in a trial of the OX40 agonist ivuxolimab. The clonotype was recovered from an adult with an advanced solid tumor such as melanoma, head and neck, liver or kidney cancer. The CDR3 nucleotides are TGTGCCAGCAGCTTAGGAGACTCTGGAAACACCATATATTTT. This codes for CASSLGDSGNTIYF.